The clone carrying this TCR beta chain was recorded a few times. The whole isolated RNA underwent reverse transcription, so sequencing captured expressed TCRB transcripts. The data were produced by immunoSEQ multiplex PCR, yet TCRdb's version contains in-frame clones alone and is incomplete. Of 850,000 to 900,000 clones in the sample, roughly a sixth were seen once. This entry is derived from a study of beta chain features in type 1 diabetes. Trimming at V came to 1 base and at J to 5 bases, leaving 0 bases not matched to a gene. CDR3 length: 15 residues. CDR1 and CDR2 from the germline V gene are SGHTA and FQGNSA. Purities in excess of 95% were seen in all sorted populations.

The chain couples TRBV7-2 to TRBJ2-1, with 12 bases fitting TRBD2. This TCR derives from a woman aged 18-35 years in good health. Material: naive CD4+ T cells from blood. The CDR3: CASSLGTSGNNEQFF. DNA of the CDR3: TGTGCCAGCAGCTTAGGGACTAGCGGGAACAATGAGCAGTTCTTC.